Sequencing of this T cell receptor (beta chain) was carried out in a study of blood T cell repertoires in COVID-19. This CDR3 region has 14 residues. CDR1 is SGHAT, CDR2 FQNNGV, per germline. V lost 6 bases and J 8 bases, leaving 16 bases between the germline ends. Clones were read by immunoSEQ multiplex PCR, and TCRdb kept only the in-frame ones, dropping some. The sample has hundreds of thousands of clones, around nine tenths seen once; the top ten hold less than 3.5%. The origin of this receptor is a human donor in a cohort sampled during active COVID-19. The gene calls are TRBV11-2 and TRBJ1-4; no clear D. The sequencing sample was made of peripheral blood. The CDR3 coding sequence is TGTGCCAGCAGTTTTTCAATCGACACCGAAAAACTGTTTTTT. Encoded protein: CASSFSIDTEKLFF.